Detailed here is one TCR beta chain. Each UMI harboured a 6-nucleotide sample barcode and was appended via template switching. No DNA is given; TCRdb re-called the 5' RACE reads and lists each CDR3 protein once. Reported are roughly 140,000 distinct CDR3 sequences; the ten largest clones contain 2.4%. The sample is drawn from a study of monozygotic twins with inflammatory bowel disease. The CDR3 consists of 14 residues. CDR1 is MGHDK and CDR2 is SYGVNS in the germline V gene. The V and J genes are TRBV25-1 and TRBJ2-1; absent DNA, TCRdb's TRBD1 call cannot be checked. This sequence was found in a human donor with ulcerative colitis or Crohn's disease, or a healthy co-twin of an affected twin (not recorded which). Input material: blood. CDR3 protein: CASSESTGSNEQFF.